These 13 T cell receptor beta chains share one sample of origin, sequenced in a study of cytomegalovirus exposure and HLA in healthy donors. Amplification used 60 Vbeta primers and 13 Jbeta primers. TCRdb's copy holds only in-frame clones and misses some; the assay was immunoSEQ multiplex PCR. This sample carries 200,000 or so clones, with around 1.1% going to the ten biggest clones. Material: PBMCs. The receptors shown here come from a girl under 10 years old in good health and CMV-seropositive.

V is TRBV7-8 and J is TRBJ2-5; 8 bases agree with TRBD2. V lost 5 bases and J lost 6; bases outside the gene matches: 11. Germline values: CDR1 SGHVS, CDR2 FQNEAQ. The CDR3 length is 15 residues. As DNA, the CDR3 is TGTGCCAGCAGCCCCCCCCGGCGGGAGGTACAGACCCAGTACTTC. This sequence encodes CASSPPRREVQTQYF. Using reference TRBV7-8 and TRBJ2-5 for the parts outside the CDR3, the full variable domain is GAGVSQSPRYKVAKRGQDVALRCDPISGHVSLFWYQQALGQGPEFLTYFQNEAQLDKSGLPSDRFFAERPEGSVSTLKIQRTQQEDSAVYLCASSPPRREVQTQYFGPGTRLLVL.

This sequence joins TRBV27 and TRBJ2-1; TRBD2 agrees at 11 bases. After removal of 7 bases from V and 6 bases from J, the junction contained 5 bases not matched to a gene. The CDR3 spans 14 residues. Germline CDR1 and CDR2: MNHEY and SMNVEV (reference sequence). CDR3 region: CASMLAGGGNEQFF. The CDR3 nucleotides are TGTGCCAGCATGCTAGCGGGAGGTGGCAATGAGCAGTTCTTC.

The chain joins TRBV5-1 to TRBJ2-7; D is possibly TRBD2 (6 bases). Trimming stripped 1 base from V and 5 bases from J, with 13 bases between. The CDR3 extends over 14 amino acids. Germline V gene sequence: CDR1 SGHRS, CDR2 YFSETQ. CDR3 DNA: TGCGCCAGCAGCTTGATGGGGGGAGAAAACGAGCAGTACTTC. Amino acids: CASSLMGGENEQYF.

The chain combines TRBV7-2 with TRBJ1-3; D remains unclear. Germline CDR1 and CDR2: SGHTA and FQGNSA. This CDR3 is built from 16 residues. The germline V and J ends were trimmed by 0 bases and 1 base, with 10 bases remaining between them. The CDR3 reads CASSLAPQKSGNTIYF. As DNA, the CDR3 is TGTGCCAGCAGCTTAGCACCCCAGAAGTCTGGAAACACCATATATTTT.

The V and J genes are TRBV5-8 and TRBJ2-1; 9 nucleotides agree with TRBD2. Trimming took 4 bases from V and 4 from J; bases not matched to a gene: 9. The length of the CDR3 is 16 residues. Germline V gene lookup returns CDR1 SGHTS and CDR2 YDEGEE. CDR3 in amino acids: CASSPPGTSLYNEQFF. The DNA for the CDR3 is TGTGCCAGCAGCCCGCCTGGGACTAGCCTGTACAATGAGCAGTTCTTC.

The rearrangement joins TRBV5-6 to TRBJ1-2; D is possibly TRBD1 (5 bases). V lost 0 bases and J 10 bases, leaving 10 bases between the germline ends. The CDR3 extends over 12 amino acids. The germline CDR1 and CDR2 sequences are SGHDT and YYEEEE. CDR3: CASSLGAGNYTF. Written as DNA, the CDR3 is TGTGCCAGCAGCTTGGGTGCAGGGAACTACACCTTC.

This chain links TRBV6-5 with TRBJ2-7; TRBD1 matches 8 bases. J was trimmed by 2 bases and V by 6 bases; bases with no gene match: 6. CDR1 MNHEY and CDR2 SVGAGI come from the germline V gene. CDR3 length: 14 residues. CDR3 region: CASSDGQGTYEQYF. CDR3 bases: TGTGCCAGCAGCGACGGACAGGGAACCTACGAGCAGTACTTC.

The chain carries TRBV6-1 and TRBJ2-1, with 10 bases that match TRBD1. The CDR3 runs to 15 residues. The germline V gene encodes CDR1 MNHNS and CDR2 SASEGT. The ends lost 8 bases at V and 4 bases at J; junction bases unmatched: 8. The CDR3 reads CASWAGTGAYNEQFF. For the CDR3, the DNA is TGTGCCAGCTGGGCCGGGACAGGGGCGTACAATGAGCAGTTCTTC.

Written as DNA, the CDR3 is TGCGCCAGCAGCTTGGGGTCGGCCGGGGAGCTGTTTTTT. Protein sequence: CASSLGSAGELFF. V and J are TRBV5-1 and TRBJ2-2; no reliable D call. The germline CDR1 and CDR2 sequences are SGHRS and YFSETQ. This CDR3 has 13 amino acids. V lost 0 bases to trimming and J lost 6 bases, with 6 bases between them.

Details on this clone: The germline gene is not matched at one end of the junction; a read error may be the cause. The rearrangement joins TRBV10-2 to TRBJ2-7; D unclear. The germline V gene encodes CDR1 WSHSY and CDR2 SAAADI. The CDR3 has 15 amino acids. The CDR3 DNA is TGCGCCAGCAGTGGTGGCACTACCTCAACCTACGGGCAGTACTTC. It translates to CASSGGTTSTYGQYF.

The chain links TRBV28 to TRBJ1-4; 9 nucleotides agree with TRBD1. Germline V CDR1 and CDR2: MDHEN, SYDVKM. The V and J ends lost 3 bases and 8 bases, in that order; junction bases with no gene match: 7. This CDR3 contains 15 residues. This chain's CDR3 is CASSFWDRAGEKLFF. The CDR3 DNA sequence: TGTGCCAGCAGTTTTTGGGACAGGGCAGGGGAAAAACTGTTTTTT. Together with reference TRBV28 and TRBJ1-4, the CDR3 gives the full variable domain: DVKVTQSSRYLVKRTGEKVFLECVQDMDHENMFWYRQDPGLGLRLIYFSYDVKMKEKGDIPEGYSVSREKKERFSLILESASTNQTSMYLCASSFWDRAGEKLFFGSGTQLSVL.

The chain is built from TRBV18 and TRBJ2-1; D is unresolved. This CDR3 has 13 residues. In germline, CDR1 is KGHSH, CDR2 LQKENI. V lost 2 bases to trimming and J lost 1 base, with 3 bases between them. As DNA, the CDR3 is TGTGCCAGCTCACCATCTTCCTACAATGAGCAGTTCTTC. This encodes CASSPSSYNEQFF.

The chain is built from TRBV27 and TRBJ2-1; possibly TRBD1 for D (5 bases). CDR1 is MNHEY and CDR2 is SMNVEV in the germline V gene (reference sequence). The V end was cut by 3 bases, the J end by 4 bases, with 16 bases between. This CDR3 has 16 residues. Here the CDR3 reads CASSFWSRADYNEQFF. CDR3 DNA sequence: TGTGCCAGCAGTTTCTGGTCCAGGGCAGATTACAATGAGCAGTTCTTC.